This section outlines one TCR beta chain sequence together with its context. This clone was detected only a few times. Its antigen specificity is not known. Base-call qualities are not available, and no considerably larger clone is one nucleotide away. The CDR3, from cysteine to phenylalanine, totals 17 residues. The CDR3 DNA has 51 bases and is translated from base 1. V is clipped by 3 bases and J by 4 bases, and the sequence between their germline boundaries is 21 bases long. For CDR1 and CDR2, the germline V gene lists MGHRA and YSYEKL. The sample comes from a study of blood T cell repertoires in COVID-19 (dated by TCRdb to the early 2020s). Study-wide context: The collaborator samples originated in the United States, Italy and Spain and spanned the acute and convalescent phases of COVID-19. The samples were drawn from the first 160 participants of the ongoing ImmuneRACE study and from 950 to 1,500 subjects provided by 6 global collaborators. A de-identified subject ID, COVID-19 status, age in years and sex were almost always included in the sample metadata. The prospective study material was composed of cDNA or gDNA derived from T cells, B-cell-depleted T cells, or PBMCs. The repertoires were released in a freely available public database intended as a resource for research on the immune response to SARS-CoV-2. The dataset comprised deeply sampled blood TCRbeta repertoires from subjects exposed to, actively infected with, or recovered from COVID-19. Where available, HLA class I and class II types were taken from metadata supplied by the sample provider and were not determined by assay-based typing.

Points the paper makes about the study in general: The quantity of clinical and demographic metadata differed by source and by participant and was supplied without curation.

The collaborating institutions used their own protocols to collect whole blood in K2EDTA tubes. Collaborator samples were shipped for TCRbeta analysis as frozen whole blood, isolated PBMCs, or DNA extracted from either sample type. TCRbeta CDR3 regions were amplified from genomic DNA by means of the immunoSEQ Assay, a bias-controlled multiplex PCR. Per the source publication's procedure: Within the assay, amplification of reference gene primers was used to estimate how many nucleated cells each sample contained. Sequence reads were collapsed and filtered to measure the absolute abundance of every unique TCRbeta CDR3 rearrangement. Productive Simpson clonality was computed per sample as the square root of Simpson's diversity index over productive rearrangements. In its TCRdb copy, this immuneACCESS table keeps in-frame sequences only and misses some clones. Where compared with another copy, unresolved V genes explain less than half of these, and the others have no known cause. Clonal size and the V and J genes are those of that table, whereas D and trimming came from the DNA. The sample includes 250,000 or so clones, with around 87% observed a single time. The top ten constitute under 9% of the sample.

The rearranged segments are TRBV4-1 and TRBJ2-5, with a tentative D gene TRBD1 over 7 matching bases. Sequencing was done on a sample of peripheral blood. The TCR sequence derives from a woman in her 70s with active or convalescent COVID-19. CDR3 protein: CASSHPSTRQGAETQYF. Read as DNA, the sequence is TGCGCCAGCAGCCATCCCTCGACTAGACAGGGAGCAGAGACCCAGTACTTC.